This entry is about one T cell receptor beta chain. What it recognizes is unknown. The data belong to a study of OX40 agonist ivuxolimab in advanced cancers. Across the study: Of mixed ages from 23 to 79 and averaging roughly 64 years, the group was more than 65% male. Eligibility rules accepted prior anti-PD-1, anti-PD-L1 or anti-CTLA-4 therapy, and 30% to 40% had some. Notes on the study in general: Clonal expansion was among the lowest in partial responders at 0.1-3.0 mg/kg, especially CD8+. There were, on average, more expanded clones in CD8+ T cells than in CD4+.

Assay used: immunoSEQ multiplex PCR; TCRdb lists only in-frame clones, some missing. The sample holds about 74,000 clones, more than 70% seen once. The V gene's germline CDR1 is MNHEY and CDR2 SMNVEV (reference sequence). The V and J ends lost 4 bases and 7 bases respectively, with 14 bases between them. The CDR3 has 14 amino acids. The V gene is TRBV27, the J gene TRBJ1-5; unclear D gene. The clonotype comes from an adult with an advanced solid tumor such as melanoma, head and neck, liver or kidney cancer. This sample comprised CD4+ or CD8+ T cells sorted from blood, obtained in a trial of the OX40 agonist ivuxolimab. DNA for the CDR3: TGTGCCAGCAGTTCACTGGCTACGGGGCAGCCCCAGCATTTT. Amino acids: CASSSLATGQPQHF.